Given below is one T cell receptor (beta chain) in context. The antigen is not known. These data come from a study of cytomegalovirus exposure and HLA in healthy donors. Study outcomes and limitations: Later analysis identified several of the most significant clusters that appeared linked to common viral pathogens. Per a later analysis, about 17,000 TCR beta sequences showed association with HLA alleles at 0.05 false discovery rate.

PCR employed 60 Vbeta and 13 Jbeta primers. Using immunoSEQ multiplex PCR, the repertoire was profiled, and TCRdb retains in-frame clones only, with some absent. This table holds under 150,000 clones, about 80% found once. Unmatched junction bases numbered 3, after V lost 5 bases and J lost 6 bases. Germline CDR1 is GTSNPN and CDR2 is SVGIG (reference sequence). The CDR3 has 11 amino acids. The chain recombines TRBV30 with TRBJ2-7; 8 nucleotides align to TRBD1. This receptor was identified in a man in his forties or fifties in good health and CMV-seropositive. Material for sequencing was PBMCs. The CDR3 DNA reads TGTGCCTGGGGACAGGGAGGCGAGCAGTACTTC. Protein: CAWGQGGEQYF.